These 15 T cell receptor beta chains originate from one sample sequenced in a study of cytomegalovirus exposure and HLA in healthy donors. PCR was performed using 60 Vbeta and 13 Jbeta primers. The protocol was immunoSEQ multiplex PCR, while the TCRdb copy is restricted to in-frame clones and leaves out a portion. The sample consists of roughly 140,000 clones, around 78% of them appearing once. The specimen was PBMCs. The receptors here all came from a woman in her forties in good health and CMV-seropositive.

The chain employs TRBV14 and TRBJ2-1, with 11 bases aligning to TRBD2. The CDR3 has 14 amino acids. The ends lost 2 bases at V and 12 bases at J; junction bases unmatched: 6. Germline CDR1 reads SGHDN; CDR2 reads FVKESK. For the CDR3, the DNA is TGTGCCAGCAGCCAAATCACTAGCGGGAGAGGGCAGTTCTTC. Translating it yields CASSQITSGRGQFF.

The chain uses TRBV5-1 and TRBJ2-7, with TRBD1 matching 7 bases. The J segment lost 0 bases and the V segment lost 4 bases, leaving 7 bases of the junction unmatched. There are 15 residues in the CDR3. CDR1 and CDR2 (germline): SGHRS, YFSETQ. The CDR3 DNA reads TGCGCCAGCAGCCTTACCGGGACAGTCTCCTACGAGCAGTACTTC. Amino acids: CASSLTGTVSYEQYF.

The chain couples TRBV30 to TRBJ1-1; 8 bases are a match to TRBD1. The CDR3 loop spans 13 amino acids. The V gene's germline CDR1 is GTSNPN and CDR2 SVGIG (reference sequence). The V gene end was trimmed by 5 bases and the J gene end by 9 bases; junction bases not matched to a gene: 11. CDR3 region: CAWSGQGRGQAFF. The DNA for the CDR3 is TGTGCCTGGTCCGGACAGGGCCGAGGGCAAGCTTTCTTT.

This CDR3 reads CAIQTSSQETQYF. The CDR3 DNA reads TGTGCCATCCAGACTAGCAGTCAAGAGACCCAGTACTTC. J is TRBJ2-5 and V is TRBV10-3; TRBD2 agrees at 7 bases. V shed 8 bases, J shed 2 bases, and the junction held 5 bases outside the gene matches. Germline lookup yields CDR1 ENHRY and CDR2 SYGVKD. The CDR3 runs 13 residues.

The chain recombines TRBV7-3 with TRBJ2-1; the D gene is possibly TRBD1 (5 bases). CDR3 length: 13 amino acids. Germline CDR1 reads SGHTA; CDR2 reads FQGTGA. V was clipped by 0 bases and J by 10 bases, with 10 bases between them. CDR3 protein: CASSLTLAGEQFF. The CDR3, as DNA: TGTGCCAGCAGCTTAACCTTAGCAGGGGAGCAGTTCTTC.

As regards this clone: One junction end disagrees with the germline gene, perhaps due to a read error. CDR3 sequence: CASSRGLNTEAFF. DNA for the CDR3: TGCGCCAGCAGCCGGGGACTGAACACTGAGGCTTTCTTT. J is TRBJ1-1 and V is TRBV5-1, with a possible D match to TRBD1 (5 bases). The germline V gene has CDR1 SGHRS and CDR2 YFSETQ. This CDR3 has 13 residues.

This clone was detected a few times. The rearrangement joins TRBV5-1 to TRBJ2-5, with 10 bases fitting TRBD2. Germline V CDR1 and CDR2: SGHRS, YFSETQ. The CDR3 is made up of 18 amino acids. The junction had 15 bases not matched to a gene; V was cut back by 3 bases and J by 4 bases. CDR3 loop: CASSSGGVAGGEGETQYF. The CDR3 DNA is TGCGCCAGCAGCTCCGGAGGAGTAGCGGGAGGAGAGGGAGAGACCCAGTACTTC.

This chain links TRBV10-3 with TRBJ1-3; D not certain. The V gene lost 4 bases and the J gene lost 3 bases, with 4 bases spanning the gap. The CDR3 is 12 amino acids. Per the germline V gene, CDR1 is ENHRY and CDR2 is SYGVKD. CDR3 sequence: CAISVLGNTIYF. The CDR3 nucleotides are TGTGCCATCAGTGTTCTTGGAAACACCATATATTTT.

The chain employs TRBV18 and TRBJ2-7; tentative D call: TRBD1 (6 bases). V was trimmed by 6 bases and J by 5 bases, leaving 17 bases between them. CDR1 is KGHSH and CDR2 is LQKENI in the germline V gene. The CDR3 is 14 amino acids. The CDR3 nucleotides are TGTGCCAGCTCCCTAACGTCAGGGGTTAACGAGCAGTACTTC. This translates into CASSLTSGVNEQYF.

In this sample, this clone is medium-sized (0.01 to 0.1%). The chain carries TRBV11-1 and TRBJ2-2; 10 bases map to TRBD2. This CDR3 spans 17 amino acids. Per germline, CDR1 SGHAT and CDR2 FQDESV (reference sequence). Germline trimming cut 5 bases from V and 5 bases from J; bases unmatched to any gene: 11. In DNA, the CDR3 is TGTGCCAGCAGCACCACACCTGGACTAGCGGTAACCGGGGAGCTGTTTTTT. It encodes CASSTTPGLAVTGELFF.

The J gene is TRBJ1-2, the V gene TRBV19; D might be TRBD1 (5 bases). Germline CDR1 is LNHDA and CDR2 is SQIVND (reference sequence). The CDR3 length is 15 residues. Deletions cut 1 base from V and 3 bases from J, with 12 bases between. CDR3 sequence reads: CASSIVEAGYYGYTF. The CDR3 coding sequence is TGTGCCAGTAGTATAGTCGAGGCAGGGTACTATGGCTACACCTTC.

The chain recombines TRBV4-1 with TRBJ2-3; D is possibly TRBD2 (6 bases). In germline, CDR1 is MGHRA, CDR2 YSYEKL. The CDR3 consists of 15 residues. V lost 0 bases and J lost 5, with 12 bases in between. Written as DNA, the CDR3 is TGCGCCAGCAGCCAAGAGAACACAGCGGGAGATACGCAGTATTTT. It translates to CASSQENTAGDTQYF.

J is TRBJ2-7 and V is TRBV18, with 10 bases matching TRBD2. This CDR3 contains 15 residues. The germline gives CDR1 KGHSH, CDR2 LQKENI. J gave up 4 bases and V 2 bases, and 5 bases lay outside the gene matches. CDR3 sequence (DNA): TGTGCCAGCTCACCAGCTAGCGGGAGTATTTACGAGCAGTACTTC. Translation gives CASSPASGSIYEQYF.

This chain joins TRBV7-2 and TRBJ2-4, with 9 nucleotides matching TRBD1. The CDR3 covers 15 residues. V dropped 6 bases and J dropped 8; count of bases not matched to a gene: 11. The V gene's germline CDR1 is SGHTA and CDR2 FQGNSA. Here the CDR3 reads CASREPGQGRDIQYF. DNA of the CDR3: TGTGCCAGCAGGGAACCGGGACAGGGTAGGGACATTCAGTACTTC.

The rearrangement uses TRBV5-1 and TRBJ2-5, with 7 bases identical to TRBD2. The CDR3 is made up of 14 amino acids. Trimming cost V 4 bases and J 0 bases; bases outside gene matches: 3. Germline CDR1 SGHRS, CDR2 YFSETQ. CDR3 in DNA: TGCGCCAGCAGCATCGGGACTAACCAAGAGACCCAGTACTTC. Translation: CASSIGTNQETQYF.